The clone carrying this TCR beta chain was seen a single time. The CDR3 is made up of 13 amino acids. J was trimmed by 3 bases and V by 6 bases; bases with no gene match: 3. These data come from a study of blood T cell repertoires in COVID-19. Study as a whole: Samples representing acute and convalescent COVID-19 were sourced from the United States, Italy and Spain. Nucleic acid was either cDNA or gDNA, and it came from T cells, B-cell-depleted T cells, or PBMCs.

How the authors handled the data: Estimated nucleated cell counts came from reference gene primer amplification. Profiling relied on immunoSEQ multiplex PCR, and the TCRdb table lists in-frame clones only, not all of them. V and J calls and clone size follow that table, whereas D and trimming were derived from the DNA. Of about 200,000 clones listed, around 84% are singletons. This chain links TRBV12-3 or TRBV12-4 with TRBJ1-1; TRBD1 matches 8 bases. Sequencing input: peripheral blood. The receptor comes from an elderly woman with acute or convalescent COVID-19. Here the CDR3 DNA reads TGTGCCAGCAGCCTGGGACAGGACACTGAAGCTTTCTTT. Translating gives CASSLGQDTEAFF.